The 31 T cell receptor beta chains presented below share a single source sample, sequenced in a study of PD-1 blockade in classical Hodgkin lymphoma. All the patients suffered relapse after autologous stem cell transplantation, and brentuximab vedotin exposure differed. TCRdb keeps only in-frame clones here, not all; method: immunoSEQ multiplex PCR. The sample contains more than 90,000 clones, roughly 79% of which appear only once. Here the sequenced sample was peripheral blood mononuclear cells (PBMCs), taken before the second cycle of nivolumab. The receptors originated from a human donor with classical Hodgkin lymphoma.

The J gene is TRBJ2-7, the V gene TRBV11-3; 8 bases are a match to TRBD1. CDR3 size: 13 residues. With V trimmed by 5 bases and J by 7 bases, 7 bases remained unmatched. Germline V gene lookup returns CDR1 SGHNT and CDR2 YENEEA. As DNA, the CDR3 is TGTGCCAGCAGCCTGGGACAGGATCGTGAGCAGTACTTC. It encodes CASSLGQDREQYF.

The CDR3 here is CASSEYSGRFADTQYF. CDR3 bases: TGTGCCAGCAGTGAGTATAGCGGGAGGTTCGCAGATACGCAGTATTTT. This chain uses TRBV2 with TRBJ2-3; TRBD2 matches at 10 bases. The CDR3 contains 16 residues. Germline V lookup: CDR1 SNHLY, CDR2 FYNNEI. Trimming cost V 3 bases and J 4 bases; bases outside gene matches: 7.

V is TRBV6-4 and J is TRBJ2-7; 8 positions match TRBD2. CDR3 length: 14 residues. Germline V gene data show CDR1 as MRHNA and CDR2 as SNTAGT. The V segment lost 5 bases and the J segment 4 bases; nucleotides outside the gene matches: 7. The CDR3 loop reads CASSRESGSYEQYF. The CDR3 DNA is TGTGCCAGCAGTCGCGAGAGCGGGAGTTACGAGCAGTACTTC.

This chain joins TRBV10-3 and TRBJ1-1, with TRBD1 matching 7 bases. CDR1 and CDR2 from the germline V gene are ENHRY and SYGVKD. Trimming at V came to 6 bases and at J to 6 bases, leaving 4 bases not matched to a gene. CDR3 length equals 12 residues. For the CDR3, the DNA is TGTGCCATCAGAACAGGGGAATCTGAAGCTTTCTTT. Its translation is CAIRTGESEAFF.

The V gene is TRBV7-2, the J gene TRBJ1-4; D gene ambiguous. Germline V gene data show CDR1 as SGHTA and CDR2 as FQGNSA. Trimming took off 0 bases at V and 8 bases at J, with 16 bases between the two ends. The CDR3 has 16 amino acids. The CDR3 here is CASSLARSGGSEKLFF. CDR3 nucleotide sequence: TGTGCCAGCAGCTTAGCGCGGTCCGGAGGGAGCGAAAAACTGTTTTTT.

This clone has more than one count but fewer than ten. The chain recombines TRBV28 with TRBJ1-2; 7 nucleotides agree with TRBD1. Trimming removed 6 bases from V and 4 bases from J; junction bases left unmatched: 5. The CDR3 consists of 13 residues. CDR1 MDHEN and CDR2 SYDVKM come from the germline V gene. CDR3 in amino acids: CASRPPGGYGYTF. CDR3 bases: TGTGCCAGCAGGCCTCCAGGGGGCTATGGCTACACCTTC.

V is TRBV18 and J is TRBJ2-1; tentative D call: TRBD2 (6 bases). The CDR3 consists of 15 residues. Per germline, CDR1 KGHSH and CDR2 LQKENI. V was shortened by 1 base and J by 6 bases, with 13 bases between the two germline ends. CDR3 sequence (DNA): TGTGCCAGCTCACCACAGCCTACCGGGGGCAATGAGCAGTTCTTC. The encoded protein is CASSPQPTGGNEQFF.

This chain uses TRBV5-6 with TRBJ2-7, with unresolved D. The CDR3 loop spans 12 amino acids. The V end lost 4 bases, the J end lost 0 bases, and 5 bases lay between the germline ends. Germline CDR1 reads SGHDT; CDR2 reads YYEEEE. The CDR3 is CASSQTSYEQYF. The CDR3 DNA is TGTGCCAGCAGCCAGACCTCCTACGAGCAGTACTTC.

The chain joins TRBV27 to TRBJ2-2, with D hard to call. Trimming left V 1 base short and J 6 bases short, with 3 bases between. Germline loops: CDR1 MNHEY, CDR2 SMNVEV (reference sequence). The CDR3 runs to 12 residues. In DNA form, the CDR3 reads TGTGCCAGCAGTTTATATCCCGGGGAGCTGTTTTTT. Translation gives CASSLYPGELFF.

This clone was seen a handful of times. V and J are TRBV2 and TRBJ1-2; 8 bases are shared with TRBD1. The CDR3 covers 17 residues. With V trimmed by 1 base and J by 4 bases, 11 bases remained unmatched. Per germline, CDR1 SNHLY and CDR2 FYNNEI. CDR3 bases: TGTGCCAGCAGTGAAGGCGGCAGGGGGCTTTTGGGCTATGGCTACACCTTC. Translation: CASSEGGRGLLGYGYTF.

This clone has a handful of counts. The chain carries TRBV4-3 and TRBJ2-2; 8 bases match TRBD1. Germline V gives CDR1 LGHNA, CDR2 YSLEER. V lost 4 bases to trimming and J lost 4 bases; unmatched junction nucleotides: 5. CDR3 length: 15 amino acids. This chain's CDR3 is CASSLGTGPTGELFF. The CDR3 bases are TGCGCCAGCAGCCTCGGGACAGGCCCCACCGGGGAGCTGTTTTTT.

The CDR3 bases are TGTGCCAGCAGCCTGCTACGGGACAGGGGTACGCAGTATTTT. As protein: CASSLLRDRGTQYF. This chain joins TRBV7-9 and TRBJ2-3; 10 positions agree with TRBD1. Germline V lookup: CDR1 SEHNR, CDR2 FQNEAQ (reference sequence). V was clipped by 5 bases and J by 8 bases; unmatched bases: 7. This CDR3 is 14 amino acids long.

The rearrangement links TRBV2 to TRBJ1-1; D is undetermined. CDR3 length: 13 residues. Trimming cost V 2 bases and J 3 bases, with 7 bases left between them. Germline loops: CDR1 SNHLY, CDR2 FYNNEI. CDR3 sequence (DNA): TGTGCCAGCAGTGAACAGGAGGACACTGAAGCTTTCTTT. Protein: CASSEQEDTEAFF.

The count of this clone is one. The genes are TRBV7-8 and TRBJ2-7, with D perhaps being TRBD1 or TRBD2 (5 bases each). Germline V gene sequence: CDR1 SGHVS, CDR2 FQNEAQ. This CDR3 spans 18 amino acids. The germline V and J ends were trimmed by 2 bases and 0 bases, with 20 bases remaining between them. The CDR3 sequence: CASSLWVISRESSYEQYF. The CDR3 DNA is TGTGCCAGCAGCTTATGGGTGATTAGCAGGGAGAGCTCCTACGAGCAGTACTTC.

The chain uses TRBV29-1 and TRBJ1-1; D unclear. V was trimmed by 7 bases and J by 2 bases, leaving 14 bases between them. This CDR3 has 13 residues. Germline lookup yields CDR1 SQVTM and CDR2 ANQGSEA. This chain's CDR3 is CSAERLPNTEAFF. CDR3 coding DNA: TGCAGCGCCGAGCGGTTACCAAACACTGAAGCTTTCTTT.

The chain employs TRBV18 and TRBJ2-2; no definite D call. This CDR3 has 13 amino acids. The V end was cut by 1 base, the J end by 5 bases, with 5 bases between. CDR1 KGHSH and CDR2 LQKENI come from the germline V gene. The CDR3 bases are TGTGCCAGCTCACCACTGGGAACCGGGGAGCTGTTTTTT. Translating it yields CASSPLGTGELFF.

This chain connects TRBV7-9 to TRBJ1-2, with a weak D call TRBD1 (5 bases). The CDR3 totals 16 residues. The V gene lost 1 base and the J gene lost 4 bases, with 16 bases spanning the gap. Germline values: CDR1 SEHNR, CDR2 FQNEAQ (reference sequence). CDR3 DNA: TGTGCCAGCAGCTTAGGGGCGGAGACAGAGCCCTATGGCTACACCTTC. Its protein product is CASSLGAETEPYGYTF.

The chain couples TRBV6-5 to TRBJ2-7, with TRBD2 as a possible D gene (6 bases). The CDR3 runs to 14 residues. V shed 6 bases and J shed 2 bases, with 14 bases lying between them. Germline lookup yields CDR1 MNHEY and CDR2 SVGAGI. CDR3 DNA: TGTGCCAGCAGGGGGAGACTAGGAACCTACGAGCAGTACTTC. It yields the protein CASRGRLGTYEQYF.

This clone appeared a single time. V gene TRBV9 combines with J gene TRBJ2-2; TRBD2 matches at 9 bases. This CDR3 is built from 14 residues. CDR1 SGDLS and CDR2 YYNGEE come from the germline V gene. After removal of 3 bases from V and 4 bases from J, the junction contained 1 base not matched to a gene. This CDR3 reads CASSEGLATGELFF. Here the CDR3 DNA reads TGTGCCAGCAGCGAGGGACTAGCCACCGGGGAGCTGTTTTTT.

The rearrangement links TRBV10-3 to TRBJ2-3; a weak D match, TRBD2 (5 bases). The CDR3 extends over 14 amino acids. V was clipped by 3 bases and J by 5 bases, with 12 bases between them. Germline assignment: CDR1 ENHRY and CDR2 SYGVKD. The CDR3: CAISEVGVVDTQYF. The CDR3 bases are TGTGCCATCAGTGAAGTGGGAGTAGTAGATACGCAGTATTTT.

The chain recombines TRBV7-9 with TRBJ2-5; D unclear. This CDR3 region has 14 residues. Germline CDR1 and CDR2: SEHNR and FQNEAQ (reference sequence). V was pared by 5 bases and J by 4 bases, with 14 bases between. The CDR3 is CASSPPAKGETQYF. CDR3 sequence (DNA): TGTGCCAGCAGCCCCCCGGCCAAAGGAGAGACCCAGTACTTC.

The V call is TRBV6-5, the J call TRBJ2-3, with TRBD1 matching over 8 bases. This CDR3 has 15 residues. CDR1 is MNHEY and CDR2 is SVGAGI in the germline V gene. With V trimmed by 10 bases and J by 4 bases, 13 bases remained unmatched. CDR3: CATALGQGSADTQYF. In DNA, the CDR3 is TGTGCCACCGCCCTAGGACAGGGCTCGGCAGATACGCAGTATTTT.

This chain links TRBV9 with TRBJ2-1; perhaps TRBD1 as D (5 bases). The CDR3 has 15 amino acids. The V gene's germline CDR1 is SGDLS and CDR2 YYNGEE. Between the trimmed V and J ends, which lost 1 base and 8 bases, there was a span of 16 bases. The CDR3 region is CASSVSGIRMDEQFF. The DNA for the CDR3 is TGTGCCAGCAGCGTATCAGGGATTCGGATGGATGAGCAGTTCTTC.

This clone was counted between two and nine times. V usage is TRBV7-9 and J usage is TRBJ2-1; TRBD2 matches at 8 bases. Germline trimming cut 7 bases from V and 9 bases from J; bases unmatched to any gene: 8. The CDR3 sequence is 13 residues long. CDR1 is SEHNR, CDR2 FQNEAQ, per germline (reference sequence). The CDR3 protein is CASTQAAGAEQFF. In DNA form, the CDR3 reads TGTGCCAGCACCCAAGCAGCGGGGGCTGAGCAGTTCTTC.

The V and J genes are TRBV19 and TRBJ2-2; 7 bases match TRBD1. The trim removed 6 bases at V and 6 bases at J, leaving 10 bases unmatched. The CDR3 has 15 amino acids. Per germline, CDR1 LNHDA and CDR2 SQIVND (reference sequence). This chain's CDR3 is CASSRTLGQSGELFF. The CDR3 DNA sequence: TGTGCCAGTAGCCGAACCCTGGGACAGTCCGGGGAGCTGTTTTTT.

This clone was counted a single time. J is TRBJ1-1 and V is TRBV10-3; unclear D gene. CDR1 and CDR2 (germline): ENHRY, SYGVKD. The CDR3 consists of 12 residues. Trimming took off 11 bases at V and 0 bases at J, with 10 bases between the two ends. DNA of the CDR3: TGTGCCTCAGGATTCATGAACACTGAAGCTTTCTTT. Translating gives CASGFMNTEAFF.

V gene TRBV29-1 combines with J gene TRBJ1-2; TRBD1 agrees at 7 bases. V was pared by 3 bases and J by 4 bases, with 5 bases of the junction left unmatched. There are 13 residues in the CDR3. Germline values: CDR1 SQVTM, CDR2 ANQGSEA. The CDR3, as DNA: TGCAGCGTTGAGGGGGGACAGTCCTATGGCTACACCTTC. This sequence encodes CSVEGGQSYGYTF.

V and J are TRBV27 and TRBJ1-3; 7 nucleotides agree with TRBD1. Unmatched junction bases numbered 6, after V lost 4 bases and J lost 0 bases. CDR3 size: 16 residues. Germline V CDR1 and CDR2: MNHEY, SMNVEV (reference sequence). The CDR3 region has the DNA TGTGCCAGCAGTTCCTCTACAGGGGCCTCTGGAAACACCATATATTTT. Amino acid sequence: CASSSSTGASGNTIYF.

Comment on this clone: Within the sample, other DNA sequences also encode this same CDR3. The chain links TRBV30 to TRBJ1-3, with D unclear. Trimming removed 1 base from V and 2 bases from J, with 6 bases in between. The CDR3 contains 13 residues. The V gene's germline CDR1 is GTSNPN and CDR2 SVGIG (reference sequence). CDR3 region: CAWSAVTGNTIYF. CDR3 nucleotides: TGTGCCTGGAGTGCGGTGACTGGAAACACCATATATTTT.

This clone occurred a few times. The sample carries other DNA sequences with the same CDR3. The J gene is TRBJ2-3, the V gene TRBV2; no clear D gene. Germline CDR1 and CDR2: SNHLY and FYNNEI. CDR3 length equals 13 residues. Between the trimmed V and J ends, which lost 5 bases and 1 base, there was a span of 7 bases. CDR3 DNA: TGTGCCAGCAGTCTGGCGGGCACAGATACGCAGTATTTT. It specifies CASSLAGTDTQYF.

V is TRBV5-1 and J is TRBJ2-1; D perhaps matches TRBD1 (6 bases). Germline lookup yields CDR1 SGHRS and CDR2 YFSETQ. The V and J ends lost 2 bases and 4 bases respectively, with 10 bases between them. The CDR3 runs 14 residues. CDR3 protein: CASSLQGIYNEQFF. DNA for the CDR3: TGCGCCAGCAGCTTACAGGGTATTTACAATGAGCAGTTCTTC. Full variable domain (remainder filled in from reference TRBV5-1 and TRBJ2-1): KAGVTQTPRYLIKTRGQQVTLSCSPISGHRSVSWYQQTPGQGLQFLFEYFSETQRNKGNFPGRFSGRQFSNSRSEMNVSTLELGDSALYLCASSLQGIYNEQFFGPGTRLTVL.